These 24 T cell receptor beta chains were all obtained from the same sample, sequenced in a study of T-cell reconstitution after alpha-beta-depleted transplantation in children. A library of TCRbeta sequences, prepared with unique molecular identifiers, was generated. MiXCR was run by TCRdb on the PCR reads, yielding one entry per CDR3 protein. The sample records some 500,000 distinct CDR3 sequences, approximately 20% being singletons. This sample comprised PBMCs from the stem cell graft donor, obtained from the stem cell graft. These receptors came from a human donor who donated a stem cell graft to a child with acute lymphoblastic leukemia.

This CDR3 reads CASTLAAGVTDTQYF. The CDR3 DNA sequence: TGTGCCAGCACCTTGGCAGCGGGGGTCACAGATACGCAGTATTTT. The genes are TRBV12-3 or TRBV12-4 and TRBJ2-3; 8 nucleotides align to TRBD2. The J segment lost 2 bases and the V segment lost 7 bases, leaving 8 bases of the junction unmatched. The CDR3 is 15 residues long.

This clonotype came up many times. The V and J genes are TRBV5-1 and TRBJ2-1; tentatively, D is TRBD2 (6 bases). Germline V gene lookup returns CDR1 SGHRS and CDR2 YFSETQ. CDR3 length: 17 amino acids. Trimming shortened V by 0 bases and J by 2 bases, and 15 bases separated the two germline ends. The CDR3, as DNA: TGCGCCAGCAGCTTGGGGCCAAATAGCGGAGCCTACAATGAGCAGTTCTTC. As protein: CASSLGPNSGAYNEQFF.

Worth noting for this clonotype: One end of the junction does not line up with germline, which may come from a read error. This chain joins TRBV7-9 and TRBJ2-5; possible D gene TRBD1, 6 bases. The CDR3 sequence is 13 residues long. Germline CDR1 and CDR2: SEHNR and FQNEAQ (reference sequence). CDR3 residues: CASSLVRKGEGDF. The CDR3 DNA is TGTGCCAGCAGCCTAGTAAGAAAAGGCGAGGGGGACTTC.

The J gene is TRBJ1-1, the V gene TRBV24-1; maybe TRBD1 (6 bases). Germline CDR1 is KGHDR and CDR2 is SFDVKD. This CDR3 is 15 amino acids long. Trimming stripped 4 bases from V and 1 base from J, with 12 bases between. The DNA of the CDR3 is TGTGCCACCAGTGAGGGTGGGGGCGCGAACACTGAAGCTTTCTTT. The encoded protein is CATSEGGGANTEAFF.

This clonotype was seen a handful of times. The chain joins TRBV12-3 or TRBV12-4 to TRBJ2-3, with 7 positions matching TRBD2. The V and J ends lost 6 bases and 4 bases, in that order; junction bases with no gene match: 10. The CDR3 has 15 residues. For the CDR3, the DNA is TGTGCCAGCAGCCCCAGTCCGGGAGGCTCAGATACGCAGTATTTT. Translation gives CASSPSPGGSDTQYF.

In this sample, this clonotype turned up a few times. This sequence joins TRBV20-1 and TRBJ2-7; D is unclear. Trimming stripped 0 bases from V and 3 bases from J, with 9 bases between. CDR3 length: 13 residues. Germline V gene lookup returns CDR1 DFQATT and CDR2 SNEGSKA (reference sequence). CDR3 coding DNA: TGCAGTGCTAGAGAGGCCGCGCTCTACGAGCAGTACTTC. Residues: CSAREAALYEQYF.

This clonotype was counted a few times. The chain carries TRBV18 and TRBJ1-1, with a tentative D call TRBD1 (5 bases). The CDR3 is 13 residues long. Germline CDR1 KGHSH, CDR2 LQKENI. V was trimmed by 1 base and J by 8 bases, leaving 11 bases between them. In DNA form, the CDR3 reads TGTGCCAGCTCACCACGGAACAGGCAAGAAGCTTTCTTT. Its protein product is CASSPRNRQEAFF.

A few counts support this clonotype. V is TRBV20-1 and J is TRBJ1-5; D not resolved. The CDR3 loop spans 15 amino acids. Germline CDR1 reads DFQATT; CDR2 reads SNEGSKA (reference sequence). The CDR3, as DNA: TGCTTCTTCCCCCGCCCCGGTACGAGCAATCAGCCCCAGCATTTT. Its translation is CFFPRPGTSNQPQHF.

In DNA, the CDR3 is TGTGCCAGCAGCGTAGGTGGGGGAGTCGAATCCTACGAGCAGTACTTC. Its translation is CASSVGGGVESYEQYF. J is TRBJ2-7 and V is TRBV9; D is possibly TRBD1 or TRBD2 (5 bases each). V dropped 0 bases and J dropped 1 base, with 14 bases sitting between them. The germline gives CDR1 SGDLS, CDR2 YYNGEE. This CDR3 region has 16 residues.

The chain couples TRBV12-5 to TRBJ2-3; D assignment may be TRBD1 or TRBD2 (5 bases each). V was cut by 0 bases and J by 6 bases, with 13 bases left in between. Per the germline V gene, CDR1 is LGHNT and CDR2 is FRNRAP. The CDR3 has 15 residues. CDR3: CASGLVQGELDTQYF. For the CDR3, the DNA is TGTGCTAGTGGTTTGGTTCAGGGAGAGTTGGATACGCAGTATTTT.

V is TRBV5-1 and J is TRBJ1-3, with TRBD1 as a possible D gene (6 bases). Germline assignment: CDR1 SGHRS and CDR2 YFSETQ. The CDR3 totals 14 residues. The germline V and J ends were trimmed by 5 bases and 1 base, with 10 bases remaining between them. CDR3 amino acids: CASSRQVSGNTIYF. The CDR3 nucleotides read TGCGCCAGCAGTCGACAGGTTTCTGGAAACACCATATATTTT.

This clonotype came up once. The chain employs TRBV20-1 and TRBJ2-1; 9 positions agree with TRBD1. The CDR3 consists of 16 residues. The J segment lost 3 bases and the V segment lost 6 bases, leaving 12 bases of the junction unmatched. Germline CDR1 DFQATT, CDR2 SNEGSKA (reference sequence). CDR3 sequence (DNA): TGCAGTGCCATCCAGCCTTCGGGACAGGGCTACAATGAGCAGTTCTTC. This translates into CSAIQPSGQGYNEQFF.

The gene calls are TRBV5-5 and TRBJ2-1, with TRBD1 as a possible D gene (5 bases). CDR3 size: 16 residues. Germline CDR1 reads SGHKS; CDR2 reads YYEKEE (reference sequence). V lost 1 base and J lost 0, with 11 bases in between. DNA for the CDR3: TGTGCCAGCAGCTTGAGACAGCCCCTCTCCTACAATGAGCAGTTCTTC. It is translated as CASSLRQPLSYNEQFF.

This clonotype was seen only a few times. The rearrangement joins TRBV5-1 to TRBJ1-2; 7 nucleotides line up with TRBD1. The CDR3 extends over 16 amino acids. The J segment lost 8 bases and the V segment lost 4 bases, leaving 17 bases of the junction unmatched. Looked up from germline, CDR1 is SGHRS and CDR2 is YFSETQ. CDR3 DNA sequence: TGCGCCAGCAGCATGGACCTCGCCGGGACAGTAAGGGGCTACACCTTC. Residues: CASSMDLAGTVRGYTF.

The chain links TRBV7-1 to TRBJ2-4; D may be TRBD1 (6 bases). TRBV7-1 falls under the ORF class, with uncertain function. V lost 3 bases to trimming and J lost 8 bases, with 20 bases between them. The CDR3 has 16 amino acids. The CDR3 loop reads CASSSTLYRDGDIQYF. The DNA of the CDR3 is TGTGCCAGCAGCTCGACTTTATACAGGGACGGAGACATTCAGTACTTC.

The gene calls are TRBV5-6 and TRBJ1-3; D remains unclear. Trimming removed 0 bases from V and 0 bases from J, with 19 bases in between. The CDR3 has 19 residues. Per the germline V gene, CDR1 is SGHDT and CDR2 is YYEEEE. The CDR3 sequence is CASSLVMSESFDSGNTIYF. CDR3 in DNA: TGTGCCAGCAGCTTGGTTATGTCAGAATCCTTTGACTCTGGAAACACCATATATTTT.

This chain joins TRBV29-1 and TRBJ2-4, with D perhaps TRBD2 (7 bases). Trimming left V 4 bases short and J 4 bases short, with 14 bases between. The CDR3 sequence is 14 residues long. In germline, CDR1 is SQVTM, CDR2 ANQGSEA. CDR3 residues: CSVVGGGPKNIQYF. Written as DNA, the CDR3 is TGCAGCGTTGTTGGCGGGGGCCCTAAAAACATTCAGTACTTC.

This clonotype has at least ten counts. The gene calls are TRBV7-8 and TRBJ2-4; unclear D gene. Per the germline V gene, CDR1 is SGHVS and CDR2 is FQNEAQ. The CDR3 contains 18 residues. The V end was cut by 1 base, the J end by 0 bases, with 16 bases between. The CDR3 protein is CASSLERVTPLAKNIQYF. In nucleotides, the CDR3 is TGTGCCAGCAGCTTAGAACGCGTTACACCACTAGCCAAAAACATTCAGTACTTC.

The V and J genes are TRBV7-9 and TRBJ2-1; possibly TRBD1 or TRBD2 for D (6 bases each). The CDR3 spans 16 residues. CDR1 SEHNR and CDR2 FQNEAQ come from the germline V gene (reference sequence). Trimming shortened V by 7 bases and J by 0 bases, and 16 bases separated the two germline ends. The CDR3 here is CASTVRGRDSYNEQFF. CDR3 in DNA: TGTGCCAGCACCGTTCGGGGGCGGGACTCCTACAATGAGCAGTTCTTC.

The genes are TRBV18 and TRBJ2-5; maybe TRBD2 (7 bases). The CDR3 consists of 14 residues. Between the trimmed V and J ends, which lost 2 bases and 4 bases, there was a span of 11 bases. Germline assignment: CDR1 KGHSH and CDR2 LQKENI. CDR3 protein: CASSPTGRGETQYF. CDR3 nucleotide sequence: TGTGCCAGCTCACCAACAGGGAGGGGAGAGACCCAGTACTTC.

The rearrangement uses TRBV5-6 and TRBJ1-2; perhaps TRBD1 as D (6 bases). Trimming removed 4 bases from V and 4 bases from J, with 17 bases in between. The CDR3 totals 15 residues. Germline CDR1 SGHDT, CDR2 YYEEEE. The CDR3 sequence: CASSLGQYAPYGYTF. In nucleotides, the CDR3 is TGTGCCAGCAGCCTTGGACAGTACGCCCCCTATGGCTACACCTTC.

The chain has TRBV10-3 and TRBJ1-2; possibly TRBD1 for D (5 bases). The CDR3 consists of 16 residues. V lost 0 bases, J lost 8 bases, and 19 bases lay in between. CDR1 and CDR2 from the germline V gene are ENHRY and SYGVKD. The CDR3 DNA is TGTGCCATCAGTGAGTCCGGCAGGGCCACCTCCACGGGCTACACCTTC. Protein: CAISESGRATSTGYTF.

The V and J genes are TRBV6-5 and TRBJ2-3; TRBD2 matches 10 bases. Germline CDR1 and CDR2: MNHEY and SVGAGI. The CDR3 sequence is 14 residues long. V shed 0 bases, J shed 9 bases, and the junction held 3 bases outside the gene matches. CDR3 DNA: TGTGCCAGCAGTTACTCGAGCGGGAGGGAAACGCAGTATTTT. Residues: CASSYSSGRETQYF.

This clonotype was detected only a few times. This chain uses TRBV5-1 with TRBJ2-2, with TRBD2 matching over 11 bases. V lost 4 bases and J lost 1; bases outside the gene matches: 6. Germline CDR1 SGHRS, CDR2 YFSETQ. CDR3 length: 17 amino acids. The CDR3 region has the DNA TGCGCCAGCAGCATTAGCGGGAGGGCCAGGAACACCGGGGAGCTGTTTTTT. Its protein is CASSISGRARNTGELFF.